The clone carrying this T cell receptor (beta chain) appeared once. This sample is part of a study of CDR3 diversity in severe acne. J lost 9 bases, V lost 2 bases, and 15 bases had no gene match. The CDR3 covers 18 residues. CDR1 and CDR2 (germline): SNHLY, FYNNEI. TCRdb called the PCR reads again in MiXCR, with one record for every CDR3 protein. Here the sample spans about 84,000 distinct CDR3 sequences, 45% to 60% being singletons. The chain employs TRBV2 and TRBJ2-1; 11 bases align to TRBD1. The origin of this receptor is a male donor in good health, without acne. The sequencing input was blood. The CDR3 loop reads CASSELDRGRASGSEQFF. In DNA, the CDR3 is TGTGCCAGCAGTGAACTGGACAGGGGGCGGGCTAGCGGGTCTGAGCAGTTCTTC.